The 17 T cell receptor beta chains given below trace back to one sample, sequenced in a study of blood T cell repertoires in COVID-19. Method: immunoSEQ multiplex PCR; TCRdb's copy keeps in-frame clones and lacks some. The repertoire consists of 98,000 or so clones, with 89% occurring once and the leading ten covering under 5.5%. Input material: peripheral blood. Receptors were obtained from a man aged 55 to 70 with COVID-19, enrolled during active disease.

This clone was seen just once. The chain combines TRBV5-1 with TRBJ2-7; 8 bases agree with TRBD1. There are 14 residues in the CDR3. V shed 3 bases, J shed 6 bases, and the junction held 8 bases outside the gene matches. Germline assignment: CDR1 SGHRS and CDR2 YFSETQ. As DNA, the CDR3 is TGCGCCAGCAGCTGGGGGACAGGCCGGGGCGAGCAGTACTTC. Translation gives CASSWGTGRGEQYF.

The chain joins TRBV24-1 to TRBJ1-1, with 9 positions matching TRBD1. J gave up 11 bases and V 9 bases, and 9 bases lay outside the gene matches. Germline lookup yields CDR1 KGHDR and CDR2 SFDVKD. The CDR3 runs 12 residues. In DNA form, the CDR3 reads TGTGCCACCGCTATGGGGACAGGGAGGGCTTTCTTT. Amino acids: CATAMGTGRAFF.

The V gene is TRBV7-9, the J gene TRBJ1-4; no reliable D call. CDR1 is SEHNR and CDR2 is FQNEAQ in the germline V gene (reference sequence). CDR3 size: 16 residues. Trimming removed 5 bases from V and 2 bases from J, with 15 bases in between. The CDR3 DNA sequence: TGTGCCAGCAGCGGCGGGGAGCCTCCCACTAATGAAAAACTGTTTTTT. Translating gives CASSGGEPPTNEKLFF.

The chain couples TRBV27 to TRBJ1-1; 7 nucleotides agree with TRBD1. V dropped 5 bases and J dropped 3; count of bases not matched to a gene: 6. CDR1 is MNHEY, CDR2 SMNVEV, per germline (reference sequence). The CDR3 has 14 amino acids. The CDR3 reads CASSKGGAYTEAFF. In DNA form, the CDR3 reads TGTGCCAGCAGTAAAGGGGGCGCGTACACTGAAGCTTTCTTT.

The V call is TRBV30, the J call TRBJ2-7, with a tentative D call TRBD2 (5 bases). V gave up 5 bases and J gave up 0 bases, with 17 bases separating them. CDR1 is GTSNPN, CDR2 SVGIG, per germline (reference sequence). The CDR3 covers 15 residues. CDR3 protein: CAWRDGMSASYEQYF. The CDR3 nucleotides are TGTGCCTGGCGCGACGGGATGTCGGCCTCCTACGAGCAGTACTTC. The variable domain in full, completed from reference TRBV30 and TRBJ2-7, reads SQTIHQWPATLVQPVGSPLSLECTVEGTSNPNLYWYRQAAGRGLQLLFYSVGIGQISSEVPQNLSASRPQDRQFILSSKKLLLSDSGFYLCAWRDGMSASYEQYFGPGTRLTVT.

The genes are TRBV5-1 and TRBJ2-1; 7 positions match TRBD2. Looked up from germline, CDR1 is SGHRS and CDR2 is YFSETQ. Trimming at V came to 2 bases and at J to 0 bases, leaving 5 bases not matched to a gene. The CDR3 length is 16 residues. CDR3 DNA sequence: TGCGCCAGCAGCTTACTAGCGCCCAGCTCCTACAATGAGCAGTTCTTC. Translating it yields CASSLLAPSSYNEQFF.

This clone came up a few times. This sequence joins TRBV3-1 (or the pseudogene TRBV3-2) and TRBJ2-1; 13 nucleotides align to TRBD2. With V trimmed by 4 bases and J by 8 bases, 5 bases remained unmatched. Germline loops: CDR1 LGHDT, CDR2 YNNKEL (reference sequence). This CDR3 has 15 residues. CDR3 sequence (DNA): TGTGCCAGCAGCCCCGGACTAGCGGGAGTCTATGAGCAGTTCTTC. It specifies CASSPGLAGVYEQFF.

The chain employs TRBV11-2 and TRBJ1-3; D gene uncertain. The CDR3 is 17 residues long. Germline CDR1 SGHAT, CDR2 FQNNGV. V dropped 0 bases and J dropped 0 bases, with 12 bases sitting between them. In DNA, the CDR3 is TGTGCCAGCAGCTTAGATCCATACCCGAGCTCTGGAAACACCATATATTTT. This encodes CASSLDPYPSSGNTIYF.

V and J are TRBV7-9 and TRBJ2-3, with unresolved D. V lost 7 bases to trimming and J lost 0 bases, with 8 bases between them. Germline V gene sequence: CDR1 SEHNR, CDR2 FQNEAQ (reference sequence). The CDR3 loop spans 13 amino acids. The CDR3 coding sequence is TGTGCCAGCACACCTGAGAGCACAGATACGCAGTATTTT. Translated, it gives CASTPESTDTQYF.

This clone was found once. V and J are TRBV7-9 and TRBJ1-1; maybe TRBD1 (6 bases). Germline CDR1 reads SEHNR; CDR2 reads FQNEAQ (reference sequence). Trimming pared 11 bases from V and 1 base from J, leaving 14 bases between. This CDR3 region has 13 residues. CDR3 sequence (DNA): TGTGCCCTCCGCGAGGACAGGAACACTGAAGCTTTCTTT. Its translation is CALREDRNTEAFF.

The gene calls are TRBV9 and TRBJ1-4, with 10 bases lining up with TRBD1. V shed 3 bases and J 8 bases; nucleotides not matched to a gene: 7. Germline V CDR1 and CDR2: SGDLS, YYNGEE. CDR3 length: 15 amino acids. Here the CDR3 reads CASSARGTGEEKLFF. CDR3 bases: TGTGCCAGCAGCGCCCGGGGGACAGGGGAGGAAAAACTGTTTTTT.

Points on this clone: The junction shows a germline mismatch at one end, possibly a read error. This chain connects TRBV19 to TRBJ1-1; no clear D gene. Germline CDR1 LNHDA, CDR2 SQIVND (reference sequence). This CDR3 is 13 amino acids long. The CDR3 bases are TGTGCCAGTAGTATTGCTGTAAACAGTGAAGCTTTCTTT. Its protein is CASSIAVNSEAFF.

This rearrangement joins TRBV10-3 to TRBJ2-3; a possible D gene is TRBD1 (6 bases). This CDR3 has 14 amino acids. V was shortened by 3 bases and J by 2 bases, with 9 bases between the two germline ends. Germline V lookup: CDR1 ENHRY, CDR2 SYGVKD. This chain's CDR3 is CAISDHRVTDTQYF. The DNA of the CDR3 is TGTGCCATCAGTGACCACAGGGTCACAGATACGCAGTATTTT.

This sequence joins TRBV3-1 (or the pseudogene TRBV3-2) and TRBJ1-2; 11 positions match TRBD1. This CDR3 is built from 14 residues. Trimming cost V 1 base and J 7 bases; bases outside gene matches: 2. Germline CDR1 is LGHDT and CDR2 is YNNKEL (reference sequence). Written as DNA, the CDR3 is TGTGCCAGCAGCCAAGCGGACAGGGGGCCTGGCTACACCTTC. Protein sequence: CASSQADRGPGYTF.

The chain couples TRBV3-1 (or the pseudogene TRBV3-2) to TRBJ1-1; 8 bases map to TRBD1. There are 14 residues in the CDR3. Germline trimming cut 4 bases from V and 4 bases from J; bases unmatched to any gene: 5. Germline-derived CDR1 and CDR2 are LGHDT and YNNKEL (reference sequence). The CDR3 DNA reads TGTGCCAGCAGCCGAGGACAGGGAGCCACTGAAGCTTTCTTT. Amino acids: CASSRGQGATEAFF.

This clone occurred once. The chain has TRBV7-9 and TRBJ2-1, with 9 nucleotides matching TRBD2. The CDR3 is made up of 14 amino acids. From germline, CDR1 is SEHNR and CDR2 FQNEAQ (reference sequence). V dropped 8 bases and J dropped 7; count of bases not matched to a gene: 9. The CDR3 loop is CASQAGGPGNEQFF. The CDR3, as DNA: TGTGCCAGCCAGGCGGGAGGGCCGGGGAATGAGCAGTTCTTC. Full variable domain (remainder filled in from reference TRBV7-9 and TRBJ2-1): DTGVSQNPRHKITKRGQNVTFRCDPISEHNRLYWYRQTLGQGPEFLTYFQNEAQLEKSRLLSDRFSAERPKGSFSTLEIQRTEQGDSAMYLCASQAGGPGNEQFFGPGTRLTVL.

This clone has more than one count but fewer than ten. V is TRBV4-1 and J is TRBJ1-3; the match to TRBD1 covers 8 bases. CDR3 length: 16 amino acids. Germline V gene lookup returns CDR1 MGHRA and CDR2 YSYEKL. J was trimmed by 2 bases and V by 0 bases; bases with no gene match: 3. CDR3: CASSQDPTGAGNTIYF. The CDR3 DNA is TGCGCCAGCAGCCAAGACCCGACAGGGGCTGGAAACACCATATATTTT.